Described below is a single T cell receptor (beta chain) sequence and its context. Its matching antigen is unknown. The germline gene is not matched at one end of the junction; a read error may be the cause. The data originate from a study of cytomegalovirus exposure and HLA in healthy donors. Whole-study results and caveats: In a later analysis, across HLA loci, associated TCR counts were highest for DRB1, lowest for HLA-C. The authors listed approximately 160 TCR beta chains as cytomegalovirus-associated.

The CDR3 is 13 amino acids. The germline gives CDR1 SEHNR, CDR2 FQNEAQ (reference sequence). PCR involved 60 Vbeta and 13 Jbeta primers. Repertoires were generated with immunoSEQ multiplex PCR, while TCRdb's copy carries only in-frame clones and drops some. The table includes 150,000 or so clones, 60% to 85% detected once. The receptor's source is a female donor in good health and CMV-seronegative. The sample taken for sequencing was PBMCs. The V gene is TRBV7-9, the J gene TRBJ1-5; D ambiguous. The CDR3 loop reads CSSSLSGNQPQHF. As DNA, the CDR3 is TGTTCCAGCAGCTTATCCGGCAATCAGCCCCAGCATTTT. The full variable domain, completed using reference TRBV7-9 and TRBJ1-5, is DTGVSQNPRHKITKRGQNVTFRCDPISEHNRLYWYRQTLGQGPEFLTYFQNEAQLEKSRLLSDRFSAERPKGSFSTLEIQRTEQGDSAMYLCSSSLSGNQPQHFGDGTRLSIL.